One sample yielded the 5 T cell receptor beta chains listed below, sequenced in a study of cytomegalovirus exposure and HLA in healthy donors. Researchers ran the PCR with 60 Vbeta and 13 Jbeta primers. Sequencing was performed with immunoSEQ multiplex PCR; in TCRdb, only in-frame clones are kept and a portion is missing. This table holds 120,000 to 150,000 clones, 75% to 90% found once. The specimen sequenced was PBMCs. The receptors originated from a woman aged 25 to 39 in good health and CMV-seronegative.

This clone has a handful of counts. J is TRBJ1-2 and V is TRBV19; no reliable D call. The CDR3 runs to 12 residues. Between the trimmed V and J ends, which lost 3 bases and 6 bases, there was a span of 8 bases. Germline V gene data show CDR1 as LNHDA and CDR2 as SQIVND (reference sequence). The CDR3 is CASSISVHGYTF. In DNA, the CDR3 is TGTGCCAGTAGTATTTCGGTCCATGGCTACACCTTC.

This clone was found a few times. The genes are TRBV7-2 and TRBJ2-7; D might be TRBD1 (5 bases). CDR1 is SGHTA, CDR2 FQGNSA, per germline. Trimming took off 5 bases at V and 3 bases at J, with 17 bases between the two ends. CDR3 length: 15 amino acids. The CDR3 loop is CASSPQPQGFYEQYF. CDR3 nucleotides: TGTGCCAGCAGCCCTCAACCCCAGGGATTCTACGAGCAGTACTTC. Drawing the rest from reference TRBV7-2 and TRBJ2-7, the complete variable domain is GAGVSQSPSNKVTEKGKDVELRCDPISGHTALYWYRQSLGQGLEFLIYFQGNSAPDKSGLPSDRFSAERTGGSVSTLTIQRTQQEDSAVYLCASSPQPQGFYEQYFGPGTRLTVT.

The V gene is TRBV7-2, the J gene TRBJ1-1; 7 nucleotides agree with TRBD1. The germline V gene has CDR1 SGHTA and CDR2 FQGNSA. This CDR3 contains 16 residues. V lost 4 bases to trimming and J lost 3 bases; unmatched junction nucleotides: 11. Here the CDR3 DNA reads TGTGCCAGCAGCTCGAACAAGGACAGGCCCTACACTGAAGCTTTCTTT. This gives the protein CASSSNKDRPYTEAFF.

This clone was counted a single time. This chain connects TRBV6-1 to TRBJ2-7; TRBD1 agrees at 10 bases. The CDR3 is made up of 14 amino acids. With 4 bases clipped from V and 7 bases from J, the junction kept 7 bases outside the gene matches. Germline loops: CDR1 MNHNS, CDR2 SASEGT. In nucleotides, the CDR3 is TGTGCCAGCAGTGTTCGCGGGACAGGGGCTGAGCAGTACTTC. It encodes CASSVRGTGAEQYF.

V and J are TRBV18 and TRBJ1-5; TRBD1 matches 8 bases. The CDR3 contains 16 residues. The germline CDR1 and CDR2 sequences are KGHSH and LQKENI. The V gene end was trimmed by 2 bases and the J gene end by 1 base; junction bases not matched to a gene: 4. Written as DNA, the CDR3 is TGTGCCAGCTCACCAGGACAGGGTTGGAGCAATCAGCCCCAGCATTTT. As protein: CASSPGQGWSNQPQHF.